This T cell receptor beta chain stems from a study of spatial heterogeneity in lung cancer. Study in general: Matched bulk RNA-seq gave a T cell module score that correlated strongly with tumor-region TCR transcript counts. Within raw reads, each unique TCR and UMI combination appeared on average more than ten times.

TCRdb called the 5' RACE reads again in MiXCR, with one record for every CDR3 protein. The data contain 2,500 to 3,000 distinct CDR3 sequences, approximately 54% of them seen just once; the ten biggest clones take up 55% to 65%. Time point indicated: sample taken at primary tumor resection. Unsorted tumor, nontumor lung tissue or cryopreserved PBMC supplied the whole RNA. Study-level results: How many expanded intratumoral alpha and beta TCRs were present tracked the tumor mutation count, which was a count of nonsynonymous mutations.

This CDR3 has 14 residues. V was shortened by 5 bases and J by 8 bases, with 16 bases between the two germline ends. In germline, CDR1 is SGHAT, CDR2 FQNNGV. This clonotype is medium-sized within its sample. Its specificity is unknown. Found in a library prepared for alpha chains, this beta chain is an off-target read, and its abundance has little meaning. This receptor was taken from a male donor with early-stage non-small cell lung cancer. The sample was lung tumor tissue, taken at surgery. The rearrangement joins TRBV11-2 to TRBJ2-1; D perhaps matches TRBD2 (6 bases). CDR3 region: CASSPLGGDDEQFF. CDR3 DNA: TGTGCCAGCAGCCCCCTCGGGGGAGATGATGAGCAGTTCTTC. The variable domain in full, completed from reference TRBV11-2 and TRBJ2-1, reads EAGVAQSPRYKIIEKRQSVAFWCNPISGHATLYWYQQILGQGPKLLIQFQNNGVVDDSQLPKDRFSAERLKGVDSTLKIQPAKLEDSAVYLCASSPLGGDDEQFFGPGTRLTVL.